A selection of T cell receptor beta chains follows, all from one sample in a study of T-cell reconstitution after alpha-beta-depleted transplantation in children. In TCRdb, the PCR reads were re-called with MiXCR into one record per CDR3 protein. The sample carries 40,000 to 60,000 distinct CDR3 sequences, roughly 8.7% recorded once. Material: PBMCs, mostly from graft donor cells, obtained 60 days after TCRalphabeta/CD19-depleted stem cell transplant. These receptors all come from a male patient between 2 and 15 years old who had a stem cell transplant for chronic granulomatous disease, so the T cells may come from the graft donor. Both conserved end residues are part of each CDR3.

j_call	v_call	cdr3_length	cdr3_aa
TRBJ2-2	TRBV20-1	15	CSARRREANTGELFF
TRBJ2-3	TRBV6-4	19	CASSDSGVDSDWRTDTQYF
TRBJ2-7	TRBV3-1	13	CASELAGTYEQYF
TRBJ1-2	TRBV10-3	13	CAITRDDNYGYTF
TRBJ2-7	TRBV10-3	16	CAISDPGQGATYEQYF
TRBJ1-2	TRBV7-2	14	CASSLAGANYGYTF
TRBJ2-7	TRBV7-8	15	CASSLGAQSSHEQYF
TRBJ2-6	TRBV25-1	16	CASSEFQGLGANVLTF
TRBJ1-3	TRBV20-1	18	CSARDPHPQGNSGNTIYF
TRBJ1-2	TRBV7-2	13	CASSDTGRRGYTF